A single sample gave rise to the 2 T cell receptor beta chains below, sequenced in a study of blood T cell repertoires in COVID-19. The protocol was immunoSEQ multiplex PCR, while the TCRdb copy is restricted to in-frame clones and leaves out a portion. The sample holds 300,000 to 400,000 clones, more than 75% seen once. The specimen was peripheral blood. The source of these receptors is a woman aged 45-65 years with COVID-19, enrolled during active disease.

The rearrangement joins TRBV3-1 (or the pseudogene TRBV3-2) to TRBJ2-3, with 7 bases identical to TRBD2. Germline CDR1 and CDR2: LGHDT and YNNKEL (reference sequence). The J segment lost 2 bases and the V segment lost 1 base, leaving 6 bases of the junction unmatched. The CDR3 is made up of 16 amino acids. The CDR3: CASSQGRREPTDTQYF. The CDR3 nucleotides are TGTGCCAGCAGCCAAGGAAGGCGGGAGCCCACAGATACGCAGTATTTT.

The chain is built from TRBV6-2 or TRBV6-3 and TRBJ2-4; a possible D gene is TRBD2 (5 bases). The CDR3 spans 15 residues. The germline V and J ends were trimmed by 1 base and 5 bases, with 12 bases remaining between them. Per germline, CDR1 MNHEY and CDR2 SVGEGT. The CDR3 nucleotides are TGTGCCAGCAGTTACTGGGGAGTAAGCCAAAACATTCAGTACTTC. Protein: CASSYWGVSQNIQYF.